The 17 T cell receptor beta chains below were found in one sample sequenced in a study of T cells in Graves' hyperthyroidism and ophthalmopathy. Amplification of TCR beta CDR3 regions used RNA as the template. Using the HTBI primer set, a first-round RT-PCR was run on the TCR CDR3. One entry per CDR3 protein results from TCRdb running MiXCR on the multiplex PCR reads. The data show roughly 98,000 distinct CDR3 sequences, 40% seen once. The sequenced sample consisted of peripheral blood or thyroid tissue (not recorded which). The receptors shown here come from a woman in her twenties or thirties with Graves' hyperthyroidism.

This clonotype was picked up many times. The V and J genes are TRBV2 and TRBJ2-7; the D gene is possibly TRBD2 (6 bases). CDR3 size: 13 residues. Germline CDR1 and CDR2: SNHLY and FYNNEI. V was clipped by 4 bases and J by 6 bases, with 13 bases between them. CDR3 sequence reads: CASSAGVGTEQYF. The CDR3 DNA sequence: TGTGCCAGCAGTGCGGGGGTGGGGACCGAGCAGTACTTC.

This clonotype was detected many times. The gene calls are TRBV7-8 and TRBJ2-7; a possible D gene is TRBD1 (5 bases). The germline gives CDR1 SGHVS, CDR2 FQNEAQ. Trimming cost V 1 base and J 5 bases, with 9 bases left between them. The CDR3 spans 13 residues. The CDR3 DNA sequence: TGTGCCAGCAGCTTAGACAGGAGTCACGAGCAGTACTTC. This sequence encodes CASSLDRSHEQYF.

Many counts were recorded for this clonotype. The rearrangement uses TRBV20-1 and TRBJ2-5; 10 nucleotides match TRBD2. Germline V gives CDR1 DFQATT, CDR2 SNEGSKA (reference sequence). The CDR3 contains 14 residues. V dropped 2 bases and J dropped 5; count of bases not matched to a gene: 5. The CDR3 bases are TGCAGTGCTAGACCCACTAGCGGGATTGAGACCCAGTACTTC. It codes for CSARPTSGIETQYF.

The genes are TRBV5-1 and TRBJ2-7; no firm D call. Germline V gene data show CDR1 as SGHRS and CDR2 as YFSETQ. Trimming took off 4 bases at V and 0 bases at J, with 14 bases between the two ends. The CDR3 has 15 amino acids. In DNA form, the CDR3 reads TGCGCCAGCAGCCAAGGAGTCCCCCGCTCCTACGAGCAGTACTTC. Translated: CASSQGVPRSYEQYF.

This clonotype was picked up many times. V is TRBV7-3 and J is TRBJ2-5; either TRBD1 or TRBD2 may fit D (6 bases each). Trimming removed 4 bases from V and 7 bases from J, with 7 bases in between. The CDR3 totals 11 residues. Looked up from germline, CDR1 is SGHTA and CDR2 is FQGTGA. The DNA for the CDR3 is TGTGCCAGCAGCTCGGGGGCGACCCAGTACTTC. Translating gives CASSSGATQYF.

The genes are TRBV7-3 and TRBJ2-6, with D possibly being TRBD2 (6 bases). The length of the CDR3 is 15 residues. The V and J ends lost 5 bases and 4 bases respectively, with 12 bases between them. The germline gives CDR1 SGHTA, CDR2 FQGTGA. CDR3 residues: CASSAGTTGANVLTF. CDR3 in DNA: TGTGCCAGCAGCGCGGGGACCACCGGGGCCAACGTCCTGACTTTC.

This clonotype was seen ten or more times. V gene TRBV13 combines with J gene TRBJ1-3; D is possibly TRBD1 (6 bases). CDR3 length: 17 amino acids. Per the germline V gene, CDR1 is PRHDT and CDR2 is FYEKMQ (reference sequence). Trimming took 5 bases from V and 3 from J, leaving 20 bases between them. The CDR3 nucleotides are TGTGCCAGCAGCCCAGGGGAGGGAACGCCTTATGGAAACACCATATATTTT. This sequence encodes CASSPGEGTPYGNTIYF. The full variable domain, its missing parts supplied by reference TRBV13 and TRBJ1-3, is AAGVIQSPRHLIKEKRETATLKCYPIPRHDTVYWYQQGPGQDPQFLISFYEKMQSDKGSIPDRFSAQQFSDYHSELNMSSLELGDSALYFCASSPGEGTPYGNTIYFGEGSWLTVV.

This clonotype appeared many times. The chain joins TRBV5-4 to TRBJ1-4, with 9 positions matching TRBD1. Trimming removed 3 bases from V and 6 bases from J; junction bases left unmatched: 6. In germline, CDR1 is SGHNT, CDR2 YYREEE (reference sequence). The CDR3 runs to 15 residues. The CDR3 DNA sequence: TGTGCCAGCAGCTCCCGGGACAGGGCCCATGAAAAACTGTTTTTT. This translates into CASSSRDRAHEKLFF. Full variable domain (missing parts from reference TRBV5-4 and TRBJ1-4): ETGVTQSPTHLIKTRGQQVTLRCSSQSGHNTVSWYQQALGQGPQFIFQYYREEENGRGNFPPRFSGLQFPNYSSELNVNALELDDSALYLCASSSRDRAHEKLFFGSGTQLSVL.

At least ten counts were recorded for this clonotype. The chain uses TRBV20-1 and TRBJ2-7; maybe TRBD1 (5 bases). CDR3 length: 14 residues. Per the germline V gene, CDR1 is DFQATT and CDR2 is SNEGSKA (reference sequence). V was shortened by 2 bases and J by 5 bases, with 16 bases between the two germline ends. In DNA form, the CDR3 reads TGCAGTGCTAGACCTGGGGCAGGCCTGGACGAGCAGTACTTC. It codes for CSARPGAGLDEQYF.

This clonotype has at least ten counts. J is TRBJ2-5 and V is TRBV7-9; 12 bases line up with TRBD2. Germline V gives CDR1 SEHNR, CDR2 FQNEAQ (reference sequence). The CDR3 extends over 15 amino acids. V trimming: 5 bases; J trimming: 2 bases; junction bases outside the gene matches: 3. CDR3 sequence: CASSPGLAGQETQYF. CDR3 nucleotides: TGTGCCAGCAGCCCCGGACTAGCGGGACAAGAGACCCAGTACTTC.

On this clonotype itself: The junction and the germline gene differ at one end; a read error may be behind it. The J gene is TRBJ2-7, the V gene TRBV20-1; D gene unclear. Germline V gives CDR1 DFQATT, CDR2 SNEGSKA (reference sequence). The CDR3 has 14 residues. DNA of the CDR3: TGCGGTGCTAGGAAAAACACCTACTACGTGGAGCAGTACTTC. Translation: CGARKNTYYVEQYF.

CDR3 region: CATSSSPVGHPGETQYF. In DNA form, the CDR3 reads TGTGCCACCAGCAGCTCGCCGGTGGGCCACCCCGGGGAGACCCAGTACTTC. The J gene is TRBJ2-5, the V gene TRBV15; no clear D gene. Trimming took 3 bases from V and 5 from J, leaving 22 bases between them. CDR3 size: 17 residues. The germline V gene has CDR1 LNHNV and CDR2 YYDKDF (reference sequence). Full variable domain (missing parts from reference TRBV15 and TRBJ2-5): DAMVIQNPRYQVTQFGKPVTLSCSQTLNHNVMYWYQQKSSQAPKLLFHYYDKDFNNEADTPDNFQSRRPNTSFCFLDIRSPGLGDTAMYLCATSSSPVGHPGETQYFGPGTRLLVL.

V usage is TRBV10-3 and J usage is TRBJ1-5, with TRBD1 identical over 10 bases. Germline CDR1 reads ENHRY; CDR2 reads SYGVKD. The V gene end was trimmed by 10 bases and the J gene end by 14 bases; junction bases not matched to a gene: 17. The CDR3 loop spans 14 amino acids. CDR3 amino acids: CATLGQGIAITKHF. The CDR3 DNA reads as TGTGCCACACTGGGACAGGGGATAGCAATCACCAAGCATTTT.

Note on this clonotype: A junction boundary mismatches the germline segment, possibly from a read error. The chain uses TRBV2 and TRBJ2-1; D may be TRBD2 (5 bases). The CDR3 consists of 13 residues. Germline V gene data show CDR1 as SNHLY and CDR2 as FYNNEI. The CDR3 sequence is CASSEGAGAVLNF. The DNA of the CDR3 is TGTGCCAGCAGTGAAGGGGCGGGCGCCGTACTGAACTTC. The complete variable domain, with remaining parts taken from reference TRBV2 and TRBJ2-1, reads EPEVTQTPSHQVTQMGQEVILRCVPISNHLYFYWYRQILGQKVEFLVSFYNNEISEKSEIFDDQFSVERPDGSNFTLKIRSTKLEDSAMYFCASSEGAGAVLNFGPGTRLTVL.

This clonotype has at least ten counts. The CDR3 DNA follows: TGTGCCAGCAGCCCCCGACTAGCCTCCTACGAGCAGTACTTC. Amino acids: CASSPRLASYEQYF. The chain carries TRBV9 and TRBJ2-7, with 7 bases matching TRBD2. Germline V CDR1 and CDR2: SGDLS, YYNGEE. The CDR3 is 14 amino acids. J gave up 0 bases and V 4 bases, and 4 bases lay outside the gene matches.

This clonotype has a count of ten or more. V gene TRBV6-5 combines with J gene TRBJ1-4; the D gene is possibly TRBD1 (5 bases). Germline loops: CDR1 MNHEY, CDR2 SVGAGI. The CDR3 runs 14 residues. The V end lost 5 bases, the J end lost 10 bases, and 17 bases lay between the germline ends. The DNA for the CDR3 is TGTGCCAGCAGTCCCCTTGGGGGGAACGGAAAACTGTTTTTT. Its protein product is CASSPLGGNGKLFF.

This clonotype was observed at least ten times. V is TRBV30 and J is TRBJ1-1; TRBD1 aligns across 9 bases. Germline V gene lookup returns CDR1 GTSNPN and CDR2 SVGIG (reference sequence). Trimming took 3 bases from V and 2 from J; bases not matched to a gene: 4. The CDR3 runs to 14 residues. CDR3 amino acids: CAWRDRGRNTEAFF. CDR3 sequence (DNA): TGTGCCTGGAGGGACAGGGGAAGAAACACTGAAGCTTTCTTT.